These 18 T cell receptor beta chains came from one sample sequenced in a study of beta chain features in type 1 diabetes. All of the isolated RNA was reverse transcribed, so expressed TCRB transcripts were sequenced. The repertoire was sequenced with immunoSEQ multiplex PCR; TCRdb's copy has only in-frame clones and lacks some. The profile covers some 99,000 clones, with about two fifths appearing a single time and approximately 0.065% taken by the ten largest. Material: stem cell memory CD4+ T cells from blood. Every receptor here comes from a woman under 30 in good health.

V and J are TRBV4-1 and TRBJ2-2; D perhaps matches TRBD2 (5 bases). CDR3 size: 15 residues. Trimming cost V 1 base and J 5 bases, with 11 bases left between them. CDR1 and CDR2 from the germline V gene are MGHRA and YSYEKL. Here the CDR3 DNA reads TGCGCCAGCAGCCAAGGGGAGCGTCGGACCGGGGAGCTGTTTTTT. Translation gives CASSQGERRTGELFF.

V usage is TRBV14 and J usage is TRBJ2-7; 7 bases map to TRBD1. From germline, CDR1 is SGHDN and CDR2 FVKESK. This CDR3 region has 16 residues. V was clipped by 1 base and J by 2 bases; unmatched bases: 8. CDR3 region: CASSQGRRTGPYEQYF. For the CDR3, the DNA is TGTGCCAGCAGCCAAGGGCGGAGGACAGGTCCCTACGAGCAGTACTTC.

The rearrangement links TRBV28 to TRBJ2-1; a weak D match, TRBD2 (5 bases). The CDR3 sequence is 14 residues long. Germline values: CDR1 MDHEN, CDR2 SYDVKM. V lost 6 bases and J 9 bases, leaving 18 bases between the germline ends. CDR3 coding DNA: TGTGCCAGCAGCCCCGTTGGTGGAGGTCTTGAGCAGTTCTTC. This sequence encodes CASSPVGGGLEQFF.

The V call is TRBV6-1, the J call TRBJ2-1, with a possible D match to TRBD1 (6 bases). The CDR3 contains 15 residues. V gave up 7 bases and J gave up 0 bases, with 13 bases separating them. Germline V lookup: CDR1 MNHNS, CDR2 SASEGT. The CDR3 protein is CASIGQPSSYNEQFF. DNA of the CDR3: TGTGCCAGCATAGGACAGCCCAGCTCCTACAATGAGCAGTTCTTC.

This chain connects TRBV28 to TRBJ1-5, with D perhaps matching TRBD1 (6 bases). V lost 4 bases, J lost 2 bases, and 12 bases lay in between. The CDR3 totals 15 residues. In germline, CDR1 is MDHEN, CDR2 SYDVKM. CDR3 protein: CASSSSGVGNQPQHF. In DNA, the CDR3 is TGTGCCAGCAGTTCCTCAGGGGTTGGCAATCAGCCCCAGCATTTT.

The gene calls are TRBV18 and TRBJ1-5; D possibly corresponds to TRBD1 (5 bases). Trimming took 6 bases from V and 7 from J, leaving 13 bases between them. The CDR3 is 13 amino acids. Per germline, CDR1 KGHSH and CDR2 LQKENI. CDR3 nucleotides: TGTGCCAGCTCGGGGCAGGGCGGCCAGCCCCAGCATTTT. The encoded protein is CASSGQGGQPQHF.

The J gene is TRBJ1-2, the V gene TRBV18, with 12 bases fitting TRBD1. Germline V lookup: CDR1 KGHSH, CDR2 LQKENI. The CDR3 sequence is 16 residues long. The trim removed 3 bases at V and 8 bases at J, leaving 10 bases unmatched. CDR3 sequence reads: CASSPGQGALTGGYTF. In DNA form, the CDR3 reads TGTGCCAGCTCACCGGGACAGGGGGCGTTAACGGGAGGCTACACCTTC.

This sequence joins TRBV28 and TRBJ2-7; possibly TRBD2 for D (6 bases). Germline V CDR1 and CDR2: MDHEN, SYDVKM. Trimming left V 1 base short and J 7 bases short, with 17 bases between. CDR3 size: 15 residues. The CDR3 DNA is TGTGCCAGCAGTTTATTCTCCGGGGGATCGTGGGAGCAGTACTTC. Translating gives CASSLFSGGSWEQYF.

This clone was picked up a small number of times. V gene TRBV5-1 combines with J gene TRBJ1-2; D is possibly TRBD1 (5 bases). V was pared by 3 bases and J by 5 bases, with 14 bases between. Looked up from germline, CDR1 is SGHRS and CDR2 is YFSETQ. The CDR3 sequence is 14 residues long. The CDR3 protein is CASSWLTGKYGYTF. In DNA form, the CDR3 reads TGCGCCAGCAGCTGGCTCACAGGAAAGTATGGCTACACCTTC.

The CDR3 DNA reads TGCGCCAGCAGCCCTGGGAGGATATTCGGCTCCTACGAGCAGTACTTC. As protein: CASSPGRIFGSYEQYF. This chain connects TRBV4-1 to TRBJ2-7, with D possibly TRBD2 on 6 matching bases. CDR1 is MGHRA, CDR2 YSYEKL, per germline. This CDR3 is built from 16 residues. Trimming stripped 4 bases from V and 0 bases from J, with 16 bases between.

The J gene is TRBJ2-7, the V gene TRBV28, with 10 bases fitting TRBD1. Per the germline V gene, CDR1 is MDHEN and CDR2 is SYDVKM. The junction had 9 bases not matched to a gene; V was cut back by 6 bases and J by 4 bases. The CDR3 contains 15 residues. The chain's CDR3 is CASRVPGQGRYEQYF. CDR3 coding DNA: TGTGCCAGCAGGGTACCGGGACAGGGGCGTTACGAGCAGTACTTC.

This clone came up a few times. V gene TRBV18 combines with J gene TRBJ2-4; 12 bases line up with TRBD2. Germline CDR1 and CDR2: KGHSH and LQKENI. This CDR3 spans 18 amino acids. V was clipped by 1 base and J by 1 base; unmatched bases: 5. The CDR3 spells CASSPRLAGDVAKNIQYF. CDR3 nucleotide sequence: TGTGCCAGCTCACCACGACTAGCGGGGGATGTGGCCAAAAACATTCAGTACTTC.

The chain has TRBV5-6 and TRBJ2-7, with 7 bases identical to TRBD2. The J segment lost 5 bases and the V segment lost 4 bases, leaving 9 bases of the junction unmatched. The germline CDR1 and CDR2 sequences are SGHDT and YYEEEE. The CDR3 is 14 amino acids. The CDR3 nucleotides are TGTGCCAGCAGCCCCGGGGGGTGGTCCCACGAGCAGTACTTC. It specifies CASSPGGWSHEQYF.

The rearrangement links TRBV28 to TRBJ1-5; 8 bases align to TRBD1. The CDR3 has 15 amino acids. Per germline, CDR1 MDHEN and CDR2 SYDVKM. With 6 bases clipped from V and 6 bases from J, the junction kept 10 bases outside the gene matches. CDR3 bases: TGTGCCAGCAGAACTACAGGGGGAGTAGGTCAGCCCCAGCATTTT. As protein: CASRTTGGVGQPQHF. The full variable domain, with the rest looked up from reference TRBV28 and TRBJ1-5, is DVKVTQSSRYLVKRTGEKVFLECVQDMDHENMFWYRQDPGLGLRLIYFSYDVKMKEKGDIPEGYSVSREKKERFSLILESASTNQTSMYLCASRTTGGVGQPQHFGDGTRLSIL.

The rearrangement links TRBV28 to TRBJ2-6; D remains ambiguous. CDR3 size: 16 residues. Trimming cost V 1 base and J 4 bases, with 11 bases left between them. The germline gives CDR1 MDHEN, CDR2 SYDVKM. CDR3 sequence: CASSLLSRGGANVLTF. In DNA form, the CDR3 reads TGTGCCAGCAGTTTATTGAGCAGAGGAGGGGCCAACGTCCTGACTTTC.

CDR3 residues: CASSILRADSHEQFF. The CDR3 DNA sequence: TGTGCCAGTAGTATACTACGCGCCGATAGCCATGAGCAGTTCTTC. The chain links TRBV19 to TRBJ2-1; D not certain. Germline CDR1 LNHDA, CDR2 SQIVND (reference sequence). V was cut by 2 bases and J by 8 bases, with 16 bases left in between. This CDR3 region has 15 residues. Together with reference TRBV19 and TRBJ2-1, the CDR3 gives the full variable domain: DGGITQSPKYLFRKEGQNVTLSCEQNLNHDAMYWYRQDPGQGLRLIYYSQIVNDFQKGDIAEGYSVSREKKESFPLTVTSAQKNPTAFYLCASSILRADSHEQFFGPGTRLTVL.

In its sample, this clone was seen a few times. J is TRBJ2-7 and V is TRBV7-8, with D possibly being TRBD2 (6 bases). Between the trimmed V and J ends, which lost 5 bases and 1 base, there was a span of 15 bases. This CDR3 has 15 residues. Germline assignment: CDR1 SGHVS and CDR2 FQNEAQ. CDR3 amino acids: CASSTAPGSSYEQYF. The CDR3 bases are TGTGCCAGCAGCACAGCCCCCGGGAGTTCCTACGAGCAGTACTTC.

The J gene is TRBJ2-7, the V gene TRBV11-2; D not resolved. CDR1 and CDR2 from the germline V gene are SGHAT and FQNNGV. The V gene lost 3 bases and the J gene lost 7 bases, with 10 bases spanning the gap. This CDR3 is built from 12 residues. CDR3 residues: CASSFASWEQYF. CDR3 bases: TGTGCCAGCAGCTTCGCGAGTTGGGAGCAGTACTTC. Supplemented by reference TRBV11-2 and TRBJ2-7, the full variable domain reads EAGVAQSPRYKIIEKRQSVAFWCNPISGHATLYWYQQILGQGPKLLIQFQNNGVVDDSQLPKDRFSAERLKGVDSTLKIQPAKLEDSAVYLCASSFASWEQYFGPGTRLTVT.